The TCR beta chain described here comes from a study of blood T cell repertoires in COVID-19. Background on the study: Collection of acute and convalescent COVID-19 samples took place in the United States, Italy and Spain. In each case, the material was cDNA or gDNA derived from T cells, B-cell-depleted T cells, or PBMCs.

V gave up 0 bases and J gave up 4 bases, with 17 bases separating them. Per the germline V gene, CDR1 is MNHEY and CDR2 is SVGEGT. The CDR3 contains 17 residues. Original processing notes: Cell counts per sample came from amplifying reference gene primers. Repertoires were generated with immunoSEQ multiplex PCR, while TCRdb's copy carries only in-frame clones and drops some. V, J and clone size derive from that table, while D and trimming were established from the DNA sequence. The table lists fewer than 200,000 clones, about 76% of them singletons. The sample was peripheral blood. The chain carries TRBV6-2 or TRBV6-3 and TRBJ2-3, with D possibly TRBD2 on 7 matching bases. The clonotype originates from a woman aged 50 to 60 with active or convalescent COVID-19. In DNA form, the CDR3 reads TGTGCCAGCAGTTACTCGGGAGGGGACGGGACACCAGATACGCAGTATTTT. Protein sequence: CASSYSGGDGTPDTQYF.